These T cell receptor beta chains were read from a single sample in a study of blood T cell repertoires in COVID-19. Libraries were prepared by immunoSEQ multiplex PCR; TCRdb keeps only in-frame clonotypes and omits some of them. Here the sample spans around 500,000 clones, roughly 90% being singletons. The sequenced sample was PBMCs or T cells enriched from blood (not recorded which). The receptors here all came from a woman aged 40-49 years who had recovered from COVID-19. Each CDR3 is given with its conserved first and last residue. The D gene is left open where the match is weak. The size of a clone is reported for some rows only, either as once, few or many, or as a class for expanded clones.

v_gene: TRBV24-1; j_gene: TRBJ2-2; abundance: -; d_gene: -; CDR3aa: CATSGPSSTGELFF; CDR3nt: TGTGCCACCAGTGGCCCTTCTAGTACCGGGGAGCTGTTTTTT
v_gene: TRBV4-3; j_gene: TRBJ2-2; abundance: -; d_gene: -; CDR3aa: CASSQEGLNTGELFF; CDR3nt: TGCGCCAGCAGCCAAGAGGGACTGAACACCGGGGAGCTGTTTTTT
v_gene: TRBV19; j_gene: TRBJ2-7; abundance: -; d_gene: -; CDR3aa: CASNNQGYEQYF; CDR3nt: TGTGCCAGTAATAACCAGGGGTACGAGCAGTACTTC
v_gene: TRBV7-2; j_gene: TRBJ2-3; abundance: -; d_gene: -; CDR3aa: CASSLSGSGTDTQYF; CDR3nt: TGTGCCAGCAGCCTGAGCGGGTCGGGTACAGATACGCAGTATTTT
v_gene: TRBV4-3; j_gene: TRBJ1-2; abundance: -; d_gene: TRBD1; CDR3aa: CASSQAGNYRGYGYTF; CDR3nt: TGCGCCAGCAGCCAAGCGGGAAATTACAGGGGTTACGGCTACACCTTC
v_gene: TRBV14; j_gene: TRBJ1-1; abundance: -; d_gene: -; CDR3aa: CASSQEIGKKGTEAFF; CDR3nt: TGTGCCAGCAGCCAAGAAATCGGGAAAAAGGGCACTGAAGCTTTCTTT
v_gene: TRBV10-3; j_gene: TRBJ2-7; abundance: -; d_gene: -; CDR3aa: CAISESAVVGSYEQYF; CDR3nt: TGTGCCATCAGTGAGTCAGCGGTAGTCGGTTCCTACGAGCAGTACTTC
v_gene: TRBV4-2; j_gene: TRBJ2-3; abundance: -; d_gene: -; CDR3aa: CASSQSQATDTQYF; CDR3nt: TGTGCCAGCAGCCAAAGCCAGGCAACAGATACGCAGTATTTT
v_gene: TRBV18; j_gene: TRBJ1-4; abundance: -; d_gene: -; CDR3aa: CASSTRAETNEKLFF; CDR3nt: TGTGCCAGCTCAACCAGGGCAGAAACTAATGAAAAACTGTTTTTT
v_gene: TRBV27; j_gene: TRBJ2-2; abundance: -; d_gene: TRBD2; CDR3aa: CASRGWGGENTGELFF; CDR3nt: TGTGCCAGCAGGGGCTGGGGAGGGGAAAACACCGGGGAGCTGTTTTTT
v_gene: TRBV12-5; j_gene: TRBJ2-1; abundance: -; d_gene: -; CDR3aa: CASGLWGQVKGQFF; CDR3nt: TGTGCTAGTGGTTTGTGGGGCCAGGTCAAAGGGCAGTTCTTC
v_gene: TRBV6-5; j_gene: TRBJ2-7; abundance: many; d_gene: TRBD2; CDR3aa: CASSYSASGPYEQYF; CDR3nt: TGTGCCAGCAGTTACTCGGCTAGCGGCCCCTACGAGCAGTACTTC
v_gene: TRBV6-5; j_gene: TRBJ1-5; abundance: once; d_gene: -; CDR3aa: CASNLDSLSNQPQHF; CDR3nt: TGTGCCAGCAATCTGGACAGTCTTAGCAATCAGCCCCAGCATTTT
v_gene: TRBV30; j_gene: TRBJ1-2; abundance: -; d_gene: -; CDR3aa: CAWSLQAGGYTF; CDR3nt: TGTGCCTGGAGTCTCCAGGCAGGAGGCTACACCTTC
v_gene: TRBV2; j_gene: TRBJ2-2; abundance: -; d_gene: TRBD1; CDR3aa: CASSPPGQGRTGELFF; CDR3nt: TGTGCCAGCAGTCCTCCGGGACAGGGGAGAACCGGGGAGCTGTTTTTT
v_gene: TRBV27; j_gene: TRBJ2-5; abundance: -; d_gene: TRBD1; CDR3aa: CASSPRAGGKTQYF; CDR3nt: TGTGCCAGCAGTCCACGGGCAGGGGGAAAGACCCAGTACTTC
v_gene: TRBV6-2/TRBV6-3; j_gene: TRBJ1-1; abundance: -; d_gene: -; CDR3aa: CASSYSGAQNTEAFF; CDR3nt: TGTGCCAGCAGTTACTCAGGGGCTCAGAACACTGAAGCTTTCTTT
v_gene: TRBV5-6; j_gene: TRBJ2-7; abundance: -; d_gene: TRBD2; CDR3aa: CASSLAGRYEQYF; CDR3nt: TGTGCCAGCAGCCTAGCGGGCAGATACGAGCAGTACTTC
v_gene: TRBV27; j_gene: TRBJ2-7; abundance: -; d_gene: TRBD1; CDR3aa: CASSPDRRTYEQYF; CDR3nt: TGTGCCAGCAGCCCGGACAGGCGCACCTACGAGCAGTACTTC
v_gene: TRBV2; j_gene: TRBJ1-2; abundance: -; d_gene: -; CDR3aa: CASTPGSPHFTF; CDR3nt: TGTGCCAGTACACCAGGGTCCCCACATTTCACCTTC
v_gene: TRBV3-1/TRBV3-2; j_gene: TRBJ2-5; abundance: few; d_gene: TRBD2; CDR3aa: CASSQGLAGVDETQYF; CDR3nt: TGTGCCAGCAGCCAAGGACTAGCGGGAGTAGACGAGACCCAGTACTTC
v_gene: TRBV28; j_gene: TRBJ1-1; abundance: -; d_gene: -; CDR3aa: CASGHRVNTEAFF; CDR3nt: TGTGCCAGCGGACACAGGGTTAACACTGAAGCTTTCTTT
v_gene: TRBV6-2/TRBV6-3; j_gene: TRBJ2-3; abundance: -; d_gene: -; CDR3aa: CASSPSSSVDTQYF; CDR3nt: TGTGCCAGCAGCCCCTCCTCTAGCGTAGATACGCAGTATTTT
v_gene: TRBV5-1; j_gene: TRBJ2-5; abundance: -; d_gene: -; CDR3aa: CASRMRVQETQYF; CDR3nt: TGCGCCAGCAGGATGCGGGTGCAGGAGACCCAGTACTTC
v_gene: TRBV7-7; j_gene: TRBJ2-2; abundance: few; d_gene: -; CDR3aa: CASSPLGLNTGELFF; CDR3nt: TGTGCTAGCAGCCCCCTGGGACTGAACACCGGGGAGCTGTTTTTT
v_gene: TRBV4-2; j_gene: TRBJ1-4; abundance: -; d_gene: -; CDR3aa: CASSLWAGTNEKLFF; CDR3nt: TGTGCCAGCAGCCTTTGGGCAGGGACTAATGAAAAACTGTTTTTT
v_gene: TRBV19; j_gene: TRBJ1-5; abundance: -; d_gene: TRBD1; CDR3aa: CASSIEDRGQPQHF; CDR3nt: TGTGCCAGTAGTATAGAGGACAGGGGTCAGCCCCAGCATTTT
v_gene: TRBV5-1; j_gene: TRBJ1-1; abundance: -; d_gene: -; CDR3aa: CASSFDMNTEAFF; CDR3nt: TGCGCCAGCAGCTTCGACATGAACACTGAAGCTTTCTTT
v_gene: TRBV7-8; j_gene: TRBJ2-6; abundance: -; d_gene: TRBD1; CDR3aa: CASSLRDRPLSGANVLTF; CDR3nt: TGTGCCAGCAGCCTCCGGGACAGGCCCCTCTCTGGGGCCAACGTCCTGACTTTC
v_gene: TRBV5-1; j_gene: TRBJ2-2; abundance: -; d_gene: TRBD2; CDR3aa: CASSFAGGPGELFF; CDR3nt: TGCGCCAGCAGCTTTGCGGGAGGTCCCGGGGAGCTGTTTTTT
v_gene: TRBV7-9; j_gene: TRBJ2-1; abundance: once; d_gene: -; CDR3aa: CASSWNFGPGNEQFF; CDR3nt: TGTGCCAGCAGCTGGAATTTTGGGCCGGGGAATGAGCAGTTCTTC